The 25 T cell receptor beta chains below come from one sample, sequenced in a study of read filtering for tumor transcriptome and immune sequencing. This library used around 400 ng RNA and molecular barcoded adaptors spanning alpha/delta and beta/gamma chains. TCRdb reanalysed the reads using MiXCR and keeps one entry per CDR3 protein. Of tens of thousands of distinct CDR3 sequences in the sample, 12% to 15% were seen once. The sequencing input was a population of CD138-negative cells sorted from bone marrow. Receptors were obtained from a donor aged 40 or over with multiple myeloma.

This clonotype was observed many times. The chain carries TRBV20-1 and TRBJ2-2; D is ambiguous. Germline V gene lookup returns CDR1 DFQATT and CDR2 SNEGSKA (reference sequence). CDR3 length: 17 residues. V was trimmed by 0 bases and J by 0 bases, leaving 14 bases between them. CDR3 region: CSARDLRRSSNTGELFF. CDR3 nucleotides: TGCAGTGCTAGAGATTTACGGCGGAGTTCGAACACCGGGGAGCTGTTTTTT.

This clonotype has just one count. A read error may produce the germline difference seen at one junction end. The chain recombines TRBV25-1 with TRBJ2-1; the D gene is possibly TRBD2 (5 bases). CDR3 length: 13 amino acids. Per the germline V gene, CDR1 is MGHDK and CDR2 is SYGVNS. The CDR3: CASSPRLFDERFF. The CDR3 DNA reads TGTGCCAGCAGTCCGAGACTATTCGATGAGCGGTTCTTC.

At least ten counts were recorded for this clonotype. This rearrangement joins TRBV3-1 to TRBJ1-1; 8 bases line up with TRBD1. The CDR3 contains 15 residues. The trim removed 6 bases at V and 5 bases at J, leaving 11 bases unmatched. Germline CDR1 LGHDT, CDR2 YNNKEL (reference sequence). The CDR3 spells CASRPSDRGGTEAFF. CDR3 DNA: TGTGCCAGCAGGCCATCAGACAGGGGTGGGACTGAAGCTTTCTTT.

This clonotype was detected ten times or more. This chain connects TRBV10-3 to TRBJ1-1; 8 nucleotides match TRBD1. Germline lookup yields CDR1 ENHRY and CDR2 SYGVKD. V lost 7 bases to trimming and J lost 6 bases; unmatched junction nucleotides: 7. The CDR3 loop spans 13 amino acids. The CDR3 sequence is CAITPGQGSEAFF. In DNA, the CDR3 is TGTGCCATCACCCCCGGACAGGGATCTGAAGCTTTCTTT.

V is TRBV28 and J is TRBJ1-2; no firm D call. Germline CDR1 and CDR2: MDHEN and SYDVKM. The V end was cut by 2 bases, the J end by 4 bases, with 11 bases between. This CDR3 contains 14 residues. Written as DNA, the CDR3 is TGTGCCAGCAGTTTAGAGGGTACTCGCTATGGCTACACCTTC. Translating gives CASSLEGTRYGYTF.

This clonotype showed up many times. With a much larger clone just one base away, this may be a read error. V usage is TRBV7-9 and J usage is TRBJ1-4; TRBD1 might be the D (6 bases). The CDR3 sequence is 13 residues long. In germline, CDR1 is SEHNR, CDR2 FQNEAQ (reference sequence). The CDR3 bases are TGTGCCAGCAGCCTCGGGGGCAGTGAAAAACTGCTTTTT. Translated: CASSLGGSEKLLF.

This clonotype was seen more than once but under ten times. The chain uses TRBV7-2 and TRBJ2-1; D gene uncertain. Germline values: CDR1 SGHTA, CDR2 FQGNSA. V lost 5 bases, J lost 0 bases, and 14 bases lay in between. This CDR3 spans 16 amino acids. The CDR3 DNA follows: TGTGCCAGCAGCCGGACGACCTGGAGCTCCTACAATGAGCAGTTCTTC. Translated, it gives CASSRTTWSSYNEQFF. Filled out from reference TRBV7-2 and TRBJ2-1, the complete variable domain reads GAGVSQSPSNKVTEKGKDVELRCDPISGHTALYWYRQSLGQGLEFLIYFQGNSAPDKSGLPSDRFSAERTGGSVSTLTIQRTQQEDSAVYLCASSRTTWSSYNEQFFGPGTRLTVL.

This clonotype was counted many times. The gene calls are TRBV2 and TRBJ2-1; 15 bases are shared with TRBD2. V trimming: 8 bases; J trimming: 15 bases; junction bases outside the gene matches: 8. CDR1 is SNHLY and CDR2 is FYNNEI in the germline V gene. The CDR3 is made up of 13 amino acids. This CDR3 is CASRTSGRAVPFF. CDR3 bases: TGTGCCAGCCGGACTAGCGGGAGGGCCGTTCCGTTCTTC.

On this clonotype itself: This sequence may be a read error, since a much larger clone differs from it by one base. This likely comes from a read error, as the CDR3 has no conserved phenylalanine or tryptophan at its end. The chain combines TRBV6-2 or TRBV6-3 with TRBJ2-3; no definite D call. The CDR3 has 15 residues. The germline gives CDR1 MNHEY, CDR2 SVGEGT. The CDR3 bases are TGTGCCAGCTGTTACAGCGTGATATTCCCAGATACGCAGTATTCT. Its translation is CASCYSVIFPDTQYS.

In the case of this clonotype: A much larger clone differs from this one at a single base, so this may be a read error. It is likely a read error, because the conserved phenylalanine at the end of the CDR3 is missing. The rearrangement joins TRBV12-5 to TRBJ2-3; D possibly uses TRBD1 or TRBD2 (5 bases each). Trimming took off 6 bases at V and 4 bases at J, with 11 bases between the two ends. The CDR3 sequence is 13 residues long. The V gene's germline CDR1 is LGHNT and CDR2 FRNRAP. The CDR3 is CASGQKGPDTQYS. Written as DNA, the CDR3 is TGTGCTAGTGGACAAAAGGGACCAGATACGCAGTATTCT.

This clonotype was recorded a few times. This chain joins TRBV19 and TRBJ2-7; D possibly matches TRBD1 or TRBD2 (5 bases each). V lost 3 bases to trimming and J lost 3 bases, with 9 bases between them. Germline V gives CDR1 LNHDA, CDR2 SQIVND (reference sequence). This CDR3 has 13 residues. The CDR3 sequence is CASSIGGIYEQYF. The CDR3 nucleotides read TGTGCCAGTAGTATTGGGGGTATCTACGAGCAGTACTTC.

In this sample, this clonotype turned up many times. The chain joins TRBV2 to TRBJ2-2; 7 bases are shared with TRBD1. The CDR3 runs to 15 residues. Looked up from germline, CDR1 is SNHLY and CDR2 is FYNNEI. The junction had 11 bases not matched to a gene; V was cut back by 7 bases and J by 6 bases. CDR3 sequence: CASKPTGAGAGELFF. Written as DNA, the CDR3 is TGTGCCAGCAAACCTACAGGGGCTGGGGCCGGGGAGCTGTTTTTT.

The chain recombines TRBV20-1 with TRBJ2-2, with 8 positions matching TRBD2. The ends lost 6 bases at V and 5 bases at J; junction bases unmatched: 5. Germline-derived CDR1 and CDR2 are DFQATT and SNEGSKA (reference sequence). This CDR3 has 13 residues. CDR3 nucleotide sequence: TGCAGTGCGCCCCGACTAGCGACCGGGGAGCTGTTTTTT. This sequence encodes CSAPRLATGELFF.

V is TRBV7-2 and J is TRBJ2-1, with D tentatively TRBD2 (6 bases). V dropped 8 bases and J dropped 6 bases, with 26 bases sitting between them. Germline V CDR1 and CDR2: SGHTA, FQGNSA. CDR3 length: 17 residues. CDR3 nucleotides: TGTGCCAGCTCTAGGATGTTCGGGGGAAAGCCGGGCAATGAGCAGTTCTTC. It is translated as CASSRMFGGKPGNEQFF.

As for this clonotype: One end of the junction fails to match germline, which may point to a read error. The chain combines TRBV5-1 with TRBJ2-3; 8 nucleotides agree with TRBD2. Germline loops: CDR1 SGHRS, CDR2 YFSETQ. The CDR3 is 16 amino acids. CDR3 protein: CSSSETSGGATDTQYF. For the CDR3, the DNA is TGCTCCAGTAGCGAAACTAGCGGAGGGGCCACAGATACGCAGTATTTT. The entire variable domain, with the rest obtained from reference TRBV5-1 and TRBJ2-3, is as follows: KAGVTQTPRYLIKTRGQQVTLSCSPISGHRSVSWYQQTPGQGLQFLFEYFSETQRNKGNFPGRFSGRQFSNSRSEMNVSTLELGDSALYLCSSSETSGGATDTQYFGPGTRLTVL.

In this sample, this clonotype turned up many times. The genes are TRBV4-1 and TRBJ2-1, with D unclear. Germline V gene sequence: CDR1 MGHRA, CDR2 YSYEKL. This CDR3 has 13 amino acids. Trimming cost V 0 bases and J 7 bases, with 7 bases left between them. Here the CDR3 reads CASSQDLGNEQFF. In DNA, the CDR3 is TGCGCCAGCAGCCAAGATCTCGGAAATGAGCAGTTCTTC.

This clonotype was detected a few times. V and J are TRBV2 and TRBJ2-1; D is possibly TRBD2 (6 bases). V was trimmed by 6 bases and J by 7 bases, leaving 16 bases between them. Germline V gives CDR1 SNHLY, CDR2 FYNNEI. The CDR3 is 14 amino acids. For the CDR3, the DNA is TGTGCCAGCAGCCCCCGACTAGTGAGAAATGAGCAGTTCTTC. Encoded protein: CASSPRLVRNEQFF.

This clonotype has ten or more counts. The chain has TRBV29-1 and TRBJ2-5, with TRBD2 matching 9 bases. The CDR3 totals 15 residues. The trim removed 4 bases at V and 2 bases at J, leaving 8 bases unmatched. Germline V gene lookup returns CDR1 SQVTM and CDR2 ANQGSEA. CDR3 bases: TGCAGCGTTGCCCTCAGCGGGAGGCCGCAAGAGACCCAGTACTTC. Translated, it gives CSVALSGRPQETQYF.

This clonotype has ten or more counts. V gene TRBV29-1 combines with J gene TRBJ2-5, with D unclear. CDR1 is SQVTM, CDR2 ANQGSEA, per germline. The CDR3 contains 12 residues. For the CDR3, the DNA is TGCATCGCCCGGGCAAGCCAAGAGACCCAGTACTTC. Protein: CIARASQETQYF. The variable domain in full, with the rest retrieved from reference TRBV29-1 and TRBJ2-5, is SAVISQKPSRDICQRGTSLTIQCQVDSQVTMMFWYRQQPGQSLTLIATANQGSEATYESGFVIDKFPISRPNLTFSTLTVSNMSPEDSSIYLCIARASQETQYFGPGTRLLVL.

This clonotype was counted at least ten times. V usage is TRBV12-5 and J usage is TRBJ2-1, with D tentatively TRBD2 (6 bases). From germline, CDR1 is LGHNT and CDR2 FRNRAP. V lost 4 bases to trimming and J lost 2 bases, with 12 bases between them. This CDR3 region has 15 residues. The CDR3 region is CASGSTGRTYNEQFF. DNA of the CDR3: TGTGCTAGTGGTTCCACCGGGAGAACCTACAATGAGCAGTTCTTC.

This clonotype was observed many times. One junction end disagrees with the germline gene, perhaps due to a read error. The rearrangement uses TRBV29-1 and TRBJ2-1, with 7 bases lining up with TRBD2. This CDR3 comprises 17 residues. Germline V gene data show CDR1 as SQVTM and CDR2 as ANQGSEA. CDR3 residues: CGVEDGGRKGSYNEQFF. For the CDR3, the DNA is TGCGGCGTTGAAGACGGCGGGAGAAAGGGATCCTACAATGAGCAGTTCTTC.

This clonotype was found many times. V usage is TRBV6-2 or TRBV6-3 and J usage is TRBJ2-5; D is possibly TRBD1 (5 bases). This CDR3 has 15 amino acids. The V gene's germline CDR1 is MNHEY and CDR2 SVGEGT. V was cut by 2 bases and J by 7 bases, with 17 bases left in between. CDR3 sequence (DNA): TGTGCCAGCAGTTACCTTAGGACAAGGGCCTCGACCCAGTACTTC. This gives the protein CASSYLRTRASTQYF.

This clonotype was seen a single time. The gene calls are TRBV5-5 and TRBJ1-1; a possible D gene is TRBD1 (5 bases). V was shortened by 7 bases and J by 1 base, with 20 bases between the two germline ends. Germline V CDR1 and CDR2: SGHKS, YYEKEE (reference sequence). The CDR3 runs to 16 residues. CDR3 region: CASFTGEQWRNTEAFF. DNA of the CDR3: TGTGCCAGCTTTACGGGGGAACAGTGGAGGAACACTGAAGCTTTCTTT.

Many counts were recorded for this clonotype. V gene TRBV7-9 combines with J gene TRBJ2-7; possible D gene TRBD2, 5 bases. Per the germline V gene, CDR1 is SEHNR and CDR2 is FQNEAQ (reference sequence). This CDR3 spans 12 amino acids. V was pared by 5 bases and J by 5 bases, with 10 bases between. The CDR3 is CASSGDGNEQYF. CDR3 in DNA: TGTGCCAGCAGCGGCGACGGGAACGAGCAGTACTTC.

This clonotype was observed a handful of times. This chain links TRBV5-6 with TRBJ2-7; 7 nucleotides agree with TRBD1. Looked up from germline, CDR1 is SGHDT and CDR2 is YYEEEE. Unmatched junction bases numbered 13, after V lost 4 bases and J lost 3 bases. This CDR3 is built from 16 residues. The CDR3 DNA reads TGTGCCAGCAGCGGAGAAGGGGGCGCGGTAGTCTACGAGCAGTACTTC. Translation: CASSGEGGAVVYEQYF.